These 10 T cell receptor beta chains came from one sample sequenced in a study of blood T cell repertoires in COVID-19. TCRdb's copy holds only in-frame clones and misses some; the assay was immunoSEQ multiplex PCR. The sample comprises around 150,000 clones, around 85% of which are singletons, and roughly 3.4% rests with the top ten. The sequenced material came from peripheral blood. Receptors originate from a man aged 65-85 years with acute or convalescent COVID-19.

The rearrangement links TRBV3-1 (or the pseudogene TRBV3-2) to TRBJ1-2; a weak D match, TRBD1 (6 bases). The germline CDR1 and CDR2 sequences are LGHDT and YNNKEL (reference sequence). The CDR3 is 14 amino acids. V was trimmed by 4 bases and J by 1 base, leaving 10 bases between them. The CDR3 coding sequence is TGTGCCAGCAGCCCAGGGGCCCATAACTATGGCTACACCTTC. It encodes CASSPGAHNYGYTF.

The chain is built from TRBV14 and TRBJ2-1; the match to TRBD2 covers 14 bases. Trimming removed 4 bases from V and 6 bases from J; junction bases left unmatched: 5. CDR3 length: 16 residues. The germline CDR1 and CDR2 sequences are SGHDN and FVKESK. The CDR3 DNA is TGTGCCAGCAGCCCCCGACTAGCGGGAGGGCTCAATGAGCAGTTCTTC. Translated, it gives CASSPRLAGGLNEQFF.

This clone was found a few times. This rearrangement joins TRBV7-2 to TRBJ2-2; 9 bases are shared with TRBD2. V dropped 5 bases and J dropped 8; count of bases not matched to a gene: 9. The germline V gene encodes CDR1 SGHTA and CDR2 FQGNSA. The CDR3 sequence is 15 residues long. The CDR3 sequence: CASSPRNSGSGELFF. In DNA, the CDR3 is TGTGCCAGCAGCCCCCGCAATAGCGGGAGTGGGGAGCTGTTTTTT.

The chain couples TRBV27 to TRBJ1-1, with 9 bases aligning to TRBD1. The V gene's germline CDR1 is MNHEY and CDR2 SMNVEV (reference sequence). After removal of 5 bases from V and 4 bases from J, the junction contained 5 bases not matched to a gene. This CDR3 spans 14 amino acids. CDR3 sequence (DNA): TGTGCCAGCAGTCTAGGACAGGGGAGCACTGAAGCTTTCTTT. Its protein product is CASSLGQGSTEAFF.

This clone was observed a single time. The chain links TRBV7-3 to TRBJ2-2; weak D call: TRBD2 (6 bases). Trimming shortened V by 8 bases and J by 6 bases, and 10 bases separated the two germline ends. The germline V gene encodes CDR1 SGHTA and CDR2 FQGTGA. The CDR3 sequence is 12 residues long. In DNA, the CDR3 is TGTGCCAGCGGGAGGCGGGCCGGGGAGCTGTTTTTT. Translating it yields CASGRRAGELFF.

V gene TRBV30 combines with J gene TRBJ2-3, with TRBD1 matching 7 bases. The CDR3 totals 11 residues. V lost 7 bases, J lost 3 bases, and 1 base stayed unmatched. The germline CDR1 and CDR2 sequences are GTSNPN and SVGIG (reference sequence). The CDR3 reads CASQGTDTQYF. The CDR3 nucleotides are TGTGCCTCACAGGGGACAGATACGCAGTATTTT.

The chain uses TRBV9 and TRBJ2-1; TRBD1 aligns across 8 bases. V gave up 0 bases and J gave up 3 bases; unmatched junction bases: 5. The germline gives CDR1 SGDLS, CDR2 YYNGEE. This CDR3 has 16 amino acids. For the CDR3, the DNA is TGTGCCAGCAGCGTAGTAGGGACAGGTGGCTACAATGAGCAGTTCTTC. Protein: CASSVVGTGGYNEQFF. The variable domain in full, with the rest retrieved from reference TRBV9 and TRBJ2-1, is DSGVTQTPKHLITATGQRVTLRCSPRSGDLSVYWYQQSLDQGLQFLIQYYNGEERAKGNILERFSAQQFPDLHSELNLSSLELGDSALYFCASSVVGTGGYNEQFFGPGTRLTVL.

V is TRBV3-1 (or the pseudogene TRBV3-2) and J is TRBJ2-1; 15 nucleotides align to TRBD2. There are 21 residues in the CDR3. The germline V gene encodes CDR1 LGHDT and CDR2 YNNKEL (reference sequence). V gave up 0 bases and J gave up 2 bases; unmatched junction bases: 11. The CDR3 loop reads CASSQELLGLAGGPPYNEQFF. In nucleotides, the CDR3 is TGTGCCAGCAGCCAAGAATTATTAGGACTAGCGGGAGGGCCCCCCTACAATGAGCAGTTCTTC.

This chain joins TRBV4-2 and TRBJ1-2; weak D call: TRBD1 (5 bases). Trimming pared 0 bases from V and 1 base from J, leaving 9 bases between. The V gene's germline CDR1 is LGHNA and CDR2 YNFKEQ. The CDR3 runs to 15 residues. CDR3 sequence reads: CASSQDRGYNYGYTF. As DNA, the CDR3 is TGTGCCAGCAGCCAAGATAGGGGCTATAACTATGGCTACACCTTC.

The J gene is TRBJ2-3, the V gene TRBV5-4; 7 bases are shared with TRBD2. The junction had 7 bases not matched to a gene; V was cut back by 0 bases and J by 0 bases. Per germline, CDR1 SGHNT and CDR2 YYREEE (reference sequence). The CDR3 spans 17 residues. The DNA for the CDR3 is TGTGCCAGCAGCTTGGGGGTCCGTAGCGGGAGCACAGATACGCAGTATTTT. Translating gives CASSLGVRSGSTDTQYF.